Listed below are T cell receptor beta chains from one sample, sequenced in a study of a mutant IDH1 vaccine in newly diagnosed glioma. Their target antigens are unknown. Libraries were prepared by immunoSEQ multiplex PCR; TCRdb keeps only in-frame clonotypes and omits some of them. The sample includes approximately 110,000 clones, roughly 88% seen only once; the top ten take roughly 0.61%. Sequenced here: PBMCs, sampled from a glioma patient whose treatment included an IDH1 peptide vaccine. These receptors all come from a woman in her forties or fifties with glioma. Each CDR3 is given with its conserved first and last residue. Each record gives: CDR3 protein, CDR3 DNA, J gene, clone size, V gene, D gene. The D gene is left open where the match is weak. Rows may omit the clone size; those that give it use once, few, many or a size class.

CDR3: CASSPGTSGRAGPNEQFF
DNA: TGTGCCAGCAGCCCAGGGACTAGCGGGAGGGCTGGTCCCAATGAGCAGTTCTTC
J: TRBJ2-1
size: -
V: TRBV11-2
D: TRBD2

CDR3: CASSPTGQWETQYF
DNA: TGTGCCAGCAGTCCAACGGGACAGTGGGAGACCCAGTACTTC
J: TRBJ2-5
size: -
V: TRBV27
D: TRBD1

CDR3: CASSIQHLSTDTQYF
DNA: TGTGCCAGCAGCATCCAGCACTTAAGCACAGATACGCAGTATTTT
J: TRBJ2-3
size: -
V: TRBV5-4
D: -

CDR3: CASSLDRGGNTIYF
DNA: TGCGCCAGCAGCTTGGACAGGGGTGGAAACACCATATATTTT
J: TRBJ1-3
size: -
V: TRBV5-1
D: TRBD1

CDR3: CAIRDPTSSGRGTDTQYF
DNA: TGTGCCATCAGAGACCCGACCTCTAGCGGGAGGGGCACAGATACGCAGTATTTT
J: TRBJ2-3
size: -
V: TRBV10-3
D: TRBD2

CDR3: CAWVWTGNTGELFF
DNA: TGTGCCTGGGTTTGGACCGGTAACACCGGGGAGCTGTTTTTT
J: TRBJ2-2
size: -
V: TRBV30
D: -

CDR3: CASSAGTGVTQPQHF
DNA: TGTGCCAGCAGTGCCGGGACAGGGGTTACTCAGCCCCAGCATTTT
J: TRBJ1-5
size: -
V: TRBV5-8
D: TRBD1

CDR3: CASSIGGGSRDNEQFF
DNA: TGTGCCAGTAGTATAGGGGGCGGGAGTCGGGACAATGAGCAGTTCTTC
J: TRBJ2-1
size: -
V: TRBV19
D: TRBD2

CDR3: CASKSRPSGTSGRCSYEQYF
DNA: TGTGCCAGCAAGTCACGGCCGAGCGGGACTAGCGGGAGGTGCTCCTACGAGCAGTACTTC
J: TRBJ2-7
size: few
V: TRBV6-4
D: TRBD2

CDR3: CASSSDSNQPQHF
DNA: TGTGCCAGCAGCTCCGATAGCAATCAGCCCCAGCATTTT
J: TRBJ1-5
size: -
V: TRBV9
D: -

CDR3: CASSQDLTEGNEQFF
DNA: TGCGCCAGCAGCCAAGATCTCACGGAGGGCAATGAGCAGTTCTTC
J: TRBJ2-1
size: -
V: TRBV4-1
D: -

CDR3: CASSGSGTGHSPLHF
DNA: TGTGCCAGCAGTGGTTCCGGGACAGGGCATTCACCCCTCCACTTT
J: TRBJ1-6
size: few
V: TRBV2
D: TRBD1

CDR3: CASSEWAGRDTQYF
DNA: TGCGCCAGCAGTGAGTGGGCAGGTCGAGATACGCAGTATTTT
J: TRBJ2-3
size: -
V: TRBV10-1
D: -

CDR3: CASTSGVQRGDRGDTEAFF
DNA: TGTGCCAGCACCTCGGGGGTTCAGAGAGGAGATAGAGGCGACACTGAAGCTTTCTTT
J: TRBJ1-1
size: -
V: TRBV11-2
D: -

CDR3: CATREGWNTEAFF
DNA: TGTGCCACCCGAGAGGGCTGGAACACTGAAGCTTTCTTT
J: TRBJ1-1
size: -
V: TRBV28
D: -

CDR3: CASSLEAGHNEQFF
DNA: TGCGCCAGCAGCTTGGAGGCGGGGCACAATGAGCAGTTCTTC
J: TRBJ2-1
size: -
V: TRBV5-1
D: -

CDR3: CASSPSAGGISYEQYF
DNA: TGTGCCAGCAGTCCCTCTGCGGGAGGCATCTCCTACGAGCAGTACTTC
J: TRBJ2-7
size: -
V: TRBV27
D: TRBD2

CDR3: CASSALNEQFF
DNA: TGTGCCAGCAGCGCCCTCAATGAGCAGTTCTTC
J: TRBJ2-1
size: -
V: TRBV9
D: -